This T cell receptor (beta chain) emerged from a study of beta chain features in type 1 diabetes. This clone was recorded only once. Antigen unknown. The V gene's germline CDR1 is MNHEY and CDR2 SVGAGI. After removal of 6 bases from V and 6 bases from J, the junction contained 7 bases not matched to a gene. The CDR3 length is 15 residues. Sequenced material consisted of expressed TCRB transcripts (all of the isolated RNA was reverse transcribed). Mean read depth for naive, central memory and regulatory T cell samples was 3 million to 4.5 million reads. Repertoires were generated with immunoSEQ multiplex PCR, while TCRdb's copy carries only in-frame clones and drops some. Among 130,000 or so clones listed, over 15% were seen once. Study-wide results and limits: It was possible that PCR favored shorter templates, equally so in patients and controls. When cDNA is sequenced, cells with high TCR expression could be over-represented. A moderate, significant TCRB CDR3 shortening appeared in type 1 diabetes across four CD4+ subsets.

Sampling consisted of one heparinised blood draw per donor, averaging about 110 mL. The sample comprised central memory CD4+ T cells from blood. The chain carries TRBV6-5 and TRBJ1-4; 10 bases agree with TRBD1. The clonotype was recovered from a man younger than 40 with type 1 diabetes. CDR3 DNA sequence: TGTGCCAGCAGACACACCGGGACAGGGGATGAAAAACTGTTTTTT. It encodes CASRHTGTGDEKLFF.